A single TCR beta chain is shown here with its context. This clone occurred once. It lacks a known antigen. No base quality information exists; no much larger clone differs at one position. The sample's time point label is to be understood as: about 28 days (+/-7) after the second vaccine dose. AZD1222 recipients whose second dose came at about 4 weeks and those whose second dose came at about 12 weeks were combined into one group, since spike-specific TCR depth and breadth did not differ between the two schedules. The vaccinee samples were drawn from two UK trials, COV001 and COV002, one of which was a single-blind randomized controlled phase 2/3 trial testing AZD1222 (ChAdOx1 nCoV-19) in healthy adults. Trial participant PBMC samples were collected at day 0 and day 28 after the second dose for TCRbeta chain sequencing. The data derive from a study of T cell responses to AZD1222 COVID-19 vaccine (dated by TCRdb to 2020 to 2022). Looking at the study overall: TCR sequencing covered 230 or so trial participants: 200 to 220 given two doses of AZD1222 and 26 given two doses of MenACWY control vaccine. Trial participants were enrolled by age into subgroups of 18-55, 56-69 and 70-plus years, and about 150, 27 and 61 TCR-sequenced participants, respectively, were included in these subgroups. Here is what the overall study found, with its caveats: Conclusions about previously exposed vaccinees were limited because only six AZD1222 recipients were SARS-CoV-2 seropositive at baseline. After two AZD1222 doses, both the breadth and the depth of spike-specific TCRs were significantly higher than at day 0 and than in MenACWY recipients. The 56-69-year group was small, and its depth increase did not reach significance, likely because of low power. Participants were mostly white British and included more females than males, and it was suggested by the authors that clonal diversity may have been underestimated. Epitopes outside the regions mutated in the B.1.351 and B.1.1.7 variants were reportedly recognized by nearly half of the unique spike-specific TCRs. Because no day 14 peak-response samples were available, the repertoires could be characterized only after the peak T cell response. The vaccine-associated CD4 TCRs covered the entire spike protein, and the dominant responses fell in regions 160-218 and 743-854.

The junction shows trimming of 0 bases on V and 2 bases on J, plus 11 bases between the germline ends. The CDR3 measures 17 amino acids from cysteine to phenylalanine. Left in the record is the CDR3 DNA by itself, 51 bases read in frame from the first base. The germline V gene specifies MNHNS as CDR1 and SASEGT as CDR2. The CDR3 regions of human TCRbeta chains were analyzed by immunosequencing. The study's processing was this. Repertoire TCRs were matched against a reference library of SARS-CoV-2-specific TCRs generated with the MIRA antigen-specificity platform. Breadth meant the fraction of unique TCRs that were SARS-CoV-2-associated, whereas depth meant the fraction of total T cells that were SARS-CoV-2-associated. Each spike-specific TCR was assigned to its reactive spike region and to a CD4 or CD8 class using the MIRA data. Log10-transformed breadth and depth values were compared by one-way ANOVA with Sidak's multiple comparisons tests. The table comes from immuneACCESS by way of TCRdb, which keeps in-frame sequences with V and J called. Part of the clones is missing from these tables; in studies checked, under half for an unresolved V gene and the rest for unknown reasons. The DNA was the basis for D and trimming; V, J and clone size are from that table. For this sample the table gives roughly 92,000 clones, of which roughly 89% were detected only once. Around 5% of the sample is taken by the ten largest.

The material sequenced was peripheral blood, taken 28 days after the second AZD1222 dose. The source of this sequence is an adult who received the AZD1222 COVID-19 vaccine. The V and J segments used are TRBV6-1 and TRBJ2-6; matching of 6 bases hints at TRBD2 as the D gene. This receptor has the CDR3 CASSEAPAGPGANVLTF. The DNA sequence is TGTGCCAGCAGTGAAGCCCCCGCGGGGCCTGGGGCCAACGTCCTGACTTTC.